This section outlines one T cell receptor beta chain sequence together with its context. Sequencing used immunoSEQ multiplex PCR; TCRdb keeps in-frame clones, though not all of them. The sample contains tens of thousands of clones, 75% to 95% of which appear only once. The CDR3 consists of 15 residues. The J segment lost 5 bases and the V segment lost 3 bases, leaving 7 bases of the junction unmatched. CDR1 KGHSH and CDR2 LQKENI come from the germline V gene. These data come from a study of T cell changes during pregnancy in multiple sclerosis. This specimen was peripheral blood, taken after pregnancy. The TCR was taken from a female donor in good health, enrolled as a control in a pregnancy study. This rearrangement joins TRBV18 to TRBJ2-7; 10 nucleotides match TRBD1. DNA of the CDR3: TGTGCCAGCTCACCCGGGACAGGGGTTGGCAACGAGCAGTACTTC. Protein sequence: CASSPGTGVGNEQYF.